The T cell receptor (beta chain) described here comes from a study of T cell repertoires in cytomegalovirus infection. Study overall: It was the public TCR beta signatures that indicated both CMV infection and matching HLA type. Study-wide findings and caveats: Individuals carrying CMV plus the relevant HLA were identified by cumulative frequency of public TCR beta families. CMV-specific TCR beta clonotypes restricted by HLA-C were the ones dominating the ex vivo response.

TCRdb re-called the reads with MiXCR, one entry per CDR3 protein. Of 480,000 or so distinct CDR3 sequences detected, 10% to 12% appear once; the ten largest clones hold approximately 10%. This CDR3 has 13 amino acids. CDR1 and CDR2 from the germline V gene are SGHTA and FQGNSA. Trimming cost V 2 bases and J 2 bases, with 3 bases left between them. This clonotype was recorded at least ten times. Antigen: not known. Sequencing input: PBMCs. The chain employs TRBV7-2 and TRBJ2-2; D unresolved. The TCR originated in a human donor in good health (CMV status not recorded). Some clones in this sample may be carry-over from other donors' samples. The CDR3: CASSLSNTGELFF. The CDR3 region has the DNA TGTGCCAGCAGCTTAAGTAACACCGGGGAGCTGTTTTTT.